This T cell receptor beta chain appears in the sequencing data of a study of Ad26.COV2.S vaccination and SARS-CoV-2 variants. Study as a whole: Donor got 5x10^10 or 1x10^11 viral particles of Ad26.COV2.S. Findings and caveats of the study: Vaccinees reportedly had broad spike-specific CD8+ and CD4+ T cell responses. Recipients of either vaccine or placebo displayed similar breadth of non-spike TCRs. TCR breadth and depth estimates may have understated total T cell responses.

Measured with immunoSEQ multiplex PCR; TCRdb has only the in-frame clones, and not every one. Of about 400,000 clones in the sample, 70% to 90% are singletons; the top ten hold 1.5% to 2%. The CDR3 consists of 15 residues. The V end lost 3 bases, the J end lost 0 bases, and 9 bases lay between the germline ends. Germline V lookup: CDR1 KGHSH, CDR2 LQKENI. The treatment denotes: 15 to 20 received Ad26.COV2.S at low or high dose, single or two shots; roughly 5 received placebo; per-sample allocation not given. The samples were gathered on day 63 after the first injection of vaccine or placebo. Regarding this clone: Antigen: not known.

The starting material was peripheral blood, obtained in a trial of Ad26.COV2.S vaccine versus placebo. The chain joins TRBV18 to TRBJ1-3; D unclear. This receptor was taken from a person between 18 and 65 years old who received the Ad26.COV2.S COVID-19 vaccine or a placebo. The CDR3 protein is CASSPQSFSGNTIYF. DNA for the CDR3: TGTGCCAGCTCACCCCAGTCGTTCTCTGGAAACACCATATATTTT.